This T cell receptor beta chain was identified in a study of CD8 T cells in ankylosing spondylitis. This CDR3 is 16 amino acids long. The V gene end was trimmed by 4 bases and the J gene end by 0 bases; junction bases not matched to a gene: 4. Per the germline V gene, CDR1 is ENHRY and CDR2 is SYGVKD. General study findings and limits: Characteristic, it appeared, of ankylosing spondylitis blood was a TCR beta motif of fewer than 10 highly homologous variants. Disease-linked clones reportedly concentrated significantly in matched ankylosing spondylitis synovial fluid.

One entry per CDR3 protein, called by TCRdb with MiXCR from the 5' RACE reads. Among about 840,000 distinct CDR3 sequences, about an eighth were seen once, and the ten largest hold roughly 0.51%. This clonotype was counted between two and nine times. Its antigen is undetermined. The specimen sequenced was blood, either unsorted or a sorted T cell fraction (not recorded which). The source of this sequence is a male donor with ankylosing spondylitis. The chain employs TRBV10-3 and TRBJ2-1, with TRBD1 matching 9 bases. CDR3 region: CAISATTGGSYNEQFF. In nucleotides, the CDR3 is TGTGCCATCAGTGCGACGACAGGGGGCTCCTACAATGAGCAGTTCTTC.